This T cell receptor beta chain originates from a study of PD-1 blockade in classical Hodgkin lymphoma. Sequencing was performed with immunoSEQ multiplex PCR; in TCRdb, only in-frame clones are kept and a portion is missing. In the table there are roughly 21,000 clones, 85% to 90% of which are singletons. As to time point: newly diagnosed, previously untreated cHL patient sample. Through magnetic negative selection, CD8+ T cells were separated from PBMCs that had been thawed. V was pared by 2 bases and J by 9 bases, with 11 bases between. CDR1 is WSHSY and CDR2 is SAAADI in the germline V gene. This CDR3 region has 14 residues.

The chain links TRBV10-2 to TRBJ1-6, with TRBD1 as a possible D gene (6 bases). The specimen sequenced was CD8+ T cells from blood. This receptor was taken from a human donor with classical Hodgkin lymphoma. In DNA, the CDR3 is TGCGCCAGCAGTGAGCCGAACAGGGCTTCACCCCTCCACTTT. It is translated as CASSEPNRASPLHF.